Presented here are 4 T cell receptor beta chains from one specimen sequenced in a study of control samples from healthy donors and cancer patients. Profiling relied on immunoSEQ multiplex PCR, and the TCRdb table lists in-frame clones only, not all of them. The sample contains around 71,000 clones, about nine tenths of which appear only once. Sequenced input: PBMCs. Receptors originate from a woman in her forties or fifties with colorectal cancer.

The gene calls are TRBV24-1 and TRBJ2-1; a weak D match, TRBD1 (5 bases). The CDR3 consists of 16 residues. The germline gives CDR1 KGHDR, CDR2 SFDVKD. The V end lost 3 bases, the J end lost 0 bases, and 11 bases lay between the germline ends. The CDR3 reads CATSDADTVSYNEQFF. As DNA, the CDR3 is TGTGCCACCAGTGATGCGGACACCGTCTCCTACAATGAGCAGTTCTTC.

This chain joins TRBV29-1 and TRBJ1-1; D is possibly TRBD1 (5 bases). The CDR3 extends over 14 amino acids. V lost 6 bases, J lost 1 base, and 15 bases lay in between. Germline values: CDR1 SQVTM, CDR2 ANQGSEA. CDR3 bases: TGCAGCGTCCGAGGAGGGGCAACGAACACTGAAGCTTTCTTT. Translation: CSVRGGATNTEAFF.

The rearrangement uses TRBV6-1 and TRBJ2-3, with 9 bases identical to TRBD2. This CDR3 has 16 amino acids. In germline, CDR1 is MNHNS, CDR2 SASEGT. V lost 3 bases to trimming and J lost 6 bases; unmatched junction nucleotides: 10. CDR3 DNA: TGTGCCAGCAGTGAGGTCGCGGGGGGGGTCGGGGATACGCAGTATTTT. This codes for CASSEVAGGVGDTQYF.

V is TRBV28 and J is TRBJ2-7; D remains unclear. This CDR3 region has 14 residues. Germline V gene data show CDR1 as MDHEN and CDR2 as SYDVKM. The V end was cut by 3 bases, the J end by 4 bases, with 13 bases between. The CDR3 nucleotides read TGTGCCAGCAGTTTGGTGGTCACGGTATACGAGCAGTACTTC. Its translation: CASSLVVTVYEQYF. The full variable domain, with the rest looked up from reference TRBV28 and TRBJ2-7, is DVKVTQSSRYLVKRTGEKVFLECVQDMDHENMFWYRQDPGLGLRLIYFSYDVKMKEKGDIPEGYSVSREKKERFSLILESASTNQTSMYLCASSLVVTVYEQYFGPGTRLTVT.